Reported below is one T cell receptor (beta chain). This clone appeared a few times. Its antigen remains undetermined. Qualities for individual bases were not recorded, and no much larger clone is one base off. The data were taken from a study of cytomegalovirus exposure and HLA in healthy donors (TCRdb year 2017). Concerning the study at large: In an earlier analysis of under 600 of the donors, approximately 260 Gb of sequence data and 120 million or so unique TCR beta sequences from about 180 million T cells were reported. An earlier analysis of several hundred of the donors applied high-throughput TCR beta sequencing to assess whether each TCR beta V gene segment acted as functional or pseudogenic. Donor age, sex, ethnicity and CMV serostatus were compiled alongside the repertoire data. Roughly 300 gigabases of sequencing data and around 80 million unique TCR sequences made up an early release that covered under 750 HLA-typed donors. The number of donors typed differed by locus, with about 629-630 for A, B, C, DRB1 and DQB1, 522 for DQA1, approximately 580 for DPA1, and 450 to 480 for DPB1. Four to six DR-DQ haplotypes were handled as single units for association and clustering, since linkage in the cohort was strong. Every discovery cohort repertoire had been produced on one sequencing platform. The study aimed to test whether signatures of past pathogen exposure could be identified by cataloging public T cell receptors. Of the approximately 400 genotyped donors, over 80% were placed in the genetic ancestry cluster associated with self-reported Caucasian donors. Along with the approximately 700-subject first cohort, a separate validation cohort of 120 different subjects was used. A later analysis re-analyzed previously published TCR beta repertoires from roughly 690 donors and added high-resolution HLA genotyping to study TCR occurrence patterns. Using immunosequencing, the study profiled T cell repertoires from 666 subjects and related those repertoires to cytomegalovirus serostatus. HLA typing included class I and class II loci at four-digit resolution. Among a few hundred genotyped donors of the cohort, an average of 235,054 unique TCR beta nucleotide sequences were sequenced per donor, roughly a sixth of them non-productive. The study combined high-throughput TCR immunosequencing, statistical association of individual TCRs with disease status, and machine learning to predict cytomegalovirus infection status. A later genetic analysis used genome-wide SNP genotypes for about three fifths of the roughly 700 donors, treating that subset as a discovery cohort. Rather than using new phenotypic data, the later analysis identified candidate immune exposures from TCR beta sequences and from how often those sequences occurred across donors. The paper's findings and limits, for the study overall: CMV serostatus was the only immune exposure information available for the cohort. Because counts were too low, about 18 rarely observed V segments, including chromosome 9 orphons, were excluded from the earlier analysis of around 640 of the donors. A cluster of highly shared sequence variants was judged likely to represent a technical artifact of the sequencing pipeline. In a later analysis, some 18,000 TCR beta sequences were associated with specific HLA alleles at a false discovery rate of 0.05. The classifier was reported to diagnose cytomegalovirus status with high specificity and sensitivity in both the original cohort and the validation cohort. According to a later analysis, most CMV-associated TCR beta chains appeared to be HLA-restricted, and the HLA associations seemed to be driven largely by CMV exposure. A later analysis reported that several top co-occurrence clusters appeared linked to parvovirus B19, influenza, CMV and Epstein-Barr virus. According to a later analysis, TCR association rates differed among HLA loci, with DRB1 alleles showing the most associated TCRs and HLA-C alleles showing the fewest. Some IMGT-functional V segments, including TRBV6-2 and TRBV6-3, could not be told apart with the 87-base-pair reads, so those segments were excluded. In vitro tests confirmed that a few of the cytomegalovirus-associated TCR beta chains recognize cytomegalovirus antigens. A further reported finding was that TCR beta sequences accurately predicted the HLA-A and HLA-B alleles for most subjects in the first cohort. A later analysis found that HLA-associated TCR beta chains were more clonally expanded and had lower generation probabilities than equally common non-associated chains. Strong co-occurrence of HLA alleles, especially DR and DQ, made assigning TCR associations to individual alleles difficult. Linkage disequilibrium might explain the correlated functional status among segregating V segments, but an unknown experimental factor could not be excluded. HLA typing was unavailable for some donors at each locus, so association tests used only the typed subset. A later genetic analysis associated a missense DCLRE1C variant with V-gene and J-gene trimming of TCR beta chains, and an independent cohort replicated the association. The authors suggested that the approach could potentially be generalized to other disease states and immunological phenotypes. According to a later genetic analysis, donors in an Asian-associated ancestry cluster had fewer N-insertions in productive TCRs than the roughly 700-donor mean. The presence/absence analyses assumed that sequencing depth was roughly uniform across donors, and that assumption may not be true. Across donors, most TCR sequences were observed very rarely, whereas some public TCRs were present in many individuals. An earlier analysis of approximately 500 of the donors showed that most TCR beta V segments appeared in productive rearrangements either about 87% or about 30% of the time, which broadly matched IMGT annotations. This cohort had only TCR beta chains sequenced, and the lack of alpha or paired-chain data limited which features could be detected. The study listed 164 TCR beta chains as associated with cytomegalovirus.

Library generation was performed with the immunoSEQ multiplex PCR assay. A mixture of 60 forward primers for TCR Vbeta segments and 13 reverse primers for TCR Jbeta segments was used in the multiplex PCR. A multiplex PCR assay on genomic DNA amplified the CDR3 region of rearranged TCR beta genes. The amplified TCR beta libraries were sequenced on the Illumina HiSeq System as 87-base-pair reads. The authors' pipeline ran thus. Across the 670 or so repertoires, a later analysis counted tens of millions of unique TCR beta chains, 9 million to 14 million of which were shared by at least two donors. To remove PCR and sequencing errors, raw reads were error-corrected and collapsed into unique sequences using a nearest-neighbor algorithm that merged closely related sequences. To assign V, D and J gene segments, CDR3 sequences were aligned to IMGT reference sequences. Each retained sequence needed at least a six-nucleotide match to both a V gene segment and a J gene segment. A rearrangement counted as productive if the CDR3 had no stop codons and remained in frame with V and J, and every other rearrangement counted as non-productive. CDR3 was defined by IMGT convention, running from the second conserved V-encoded cysteine to the conserved J-encoded phenylalanine. Sequences without an unambiguous match to a single V gene segment were excluded from the earlier analysis of several hundred of the donors. In an earlier analysis of several hundred of the donors, V segments were called functional above 56.7% productive rearrangements and were called segregating when the between-donor standard deviation exceeded 5%. A statistical classification framework was built for diagnosing cytomegalovirus status from the catalog of TCR beta chain sequences. V and J gene assignment, in a later analysis, came from comparing TCR nucleotide sequences with IMGT/GENE-DB human TR gene sequences. The TCRdist pipeline was used in a later analysis to assign CDR3 sequences and most-parsimonious VDJ recombination scenarios. In a later analysis, every TCR beta chain was defined by the combination of its CDR3 amino acid sequence and its V-gene family, and reads without a unique V-gene family were dropped. To address suspected cross-contamination and a sequencing artifact, a later analysis removed roughly 580 highly shared, low-generation-probability nucleotide sequences. A later analysis calculated a clonal expansion index for each public chain from normalized within-repertoire ranks of inferred template counts. In a later analysis, generation probabilities were computed with a VDJ recombination model fitted to out-of-frame rearrangements, and the resulting probabilities were checked against IGoR. Hypergeometric tests were used in a later analysis to score TCR-TCR, TCR-HLA and TCR-CMV co-occurrence, with a repertoire-size bias correction applied to the TCR pairs. In a later analysis, false discovery rates were estimated by permuting HLA or CMV assignments 20 times. In a later analysis, co-occurring TCRs were grouped using DBSCAN, and TCRdist sequence similarity was added for clustering within HLA-allele-positive subsets. Repertoires with fewer than 30,000 or more than 120,000 public chains, plus five repertoires with anomalous nucleotide sharing, were excluded from co-occurrence clustering. TCRdb took over this immuneACCESS table, retaining in-frame rearrangements with V and J assigned. Such tables are incomplete; in checked studies, under half of the missing clones stem from an unresolved V gene, and the remainder is unexplained. V and J calls and clone size are copied from that table; D and trimming were computed from the DNA. The sample table lists some 210,000 clones, roughly 80% of them with a count of one. The leading ten clones occupy over 3.5% of the sample.

In total, around 600 healthy bone marrow donors made up the cohort. Cohort members were all nominally healthy when sampled, although unrecorded immune exposures were likely present. The donor tested CMV seronegative and was one of the 352 seronegative cohort members. A peripheral blood sample was collected from each donor, and TCR beta sequencing was performed on peripheral blood mononuclear cells. Genomic DNA extraction from the blood cell samples was performed with the Qiagen DNeasy Blood Extraction Kit. Per the germline V gene (reference sequence), LNHNV is the CDR1 and YYDKDF is the CDR2. The junction shows trimming of 5 bases on V and 11 bases on J, and the gene matches do not reach 21 bases of it. From its cysteine to its phenylalanine, the CDR3 spans 18 amino acids. The DNA shown is the 54-base CDR3, in frame from base 1.

The origin of this receptor is a male donor in good health and CMV-seronegative. In this chain, TRBV15 is recombined with TRBJ2-5; 12 bases in the junction line up with TRBD2. Sequenced: PBMCs. Here the CDR3 is given as CATSPRLAGDSWAREQYF. Here is the DNA: TGTGCCACCAGCCCAAGACTAGCGGGAGATTCGTGGGCGCGGGAGCAGTACTTC.